This entry lists 17 T cell receptor beta chains sequenced from one sample in a study of T cell responses to AZD1222 COVID-19 vaccine. Generated by immunoSEQ multiplex PCR, the TCRdb table keeps only in-frame clones and is missing some. The profile covers 75,000 to 100,000 clones, with around 87% appearing a single time and around 3% taken by the ten largest. This specimen consisted of peripheral blood, obtained on day 0 of AZD1222 vaccination. The receptor set was obtained from an adult in good health.

This rearrangement joins TRBV10-3 to TRBJ2-3; D possibly corresponds to TRBD2 (5 bases). V shed 2 bases and J shed 1 base, with 16 bases lying between them. Looked up from germline, CDR1 is ENHRY and CDR2 is SYGVKD. The CDR3 runs 17 residues. The CDR3 DNA reads as TGTGCCATCAGTGAGCCCCGAGGGCAGTTACGCACAGATACGCAGTATTTT. Translated: CAISEPRGQLRTDTQYF.

V is TRBV6-5 and J is TRBJ2-7; 11 bases fit TRBD2. V dropped 7 bases and J dropped 1; count of bases not matched to a gene: 3. Per germline, CDR1 MNHEY and CDR2 SVGAGI. The length of the CDR3 is 14 residues. The CDR3 region has the DNA TGTGCCAGCACGGGACTAGCGGTTTCCTACGAGCAGTACTTC. This sequence encodes CASTGLAVSYEQYF.

The V and J genes are TRBV18 and TRBJ2-2; 12 nucleotides line up with TRBD1. V lost 3 bases to trimming and J lost 2 bases; unmatched junction nucleotides: 7. There are 18 residues in the CDR3. Germline assignment: CDR1 KGHSH and CDR2 LQKENI. The CDR3 sequence: CASSPAGTGGANTGELFF. The CDR3 nucleotides are TGTGCCAGCTCACCGGCCGGGACAGGGGGCGCTAACACCGGGGAGCTGTTTTTT.

This chain uses TRBV7-2 with TRBJ2-1; 10 bases agree with TRBD1. CDR1 and CDR2 from the germline V gene are SGHTA and FQGNSA. V lost 6 bases, J lost 8 bases, and 10 bases stayed unmatched. This CDR3 has 15 amino acids. CDR3 in amino acids: CASRKDRGVIDEQFF. In DNA, the CDR3 is TGTGCCAGCAGGAAGGACAGGGGGGTGATCGATGAGCAGTTCTTC.

The chain has TRBV30 and TRBJ2-5; TRBD2 might be the D (6 bases). Germline V gene lookup returns CDR1 GTSNPN and CDR2 SVGIG (reference sequence). The CDR3 totals 17 residues. The V end lost 0 bases, the J end lost 4 bases, and 21 bases lay between the germline ends. Here the CDR3 reads CAWSVPLGLGGPETQYF. The CDR3 DNA sequence: TGTGCCTGGAGTGTACCTTTAGGACTTGGAGGGCCAGAGACCCAGTACTTC. The full variable domain, rest sourced from reference TRBV30 and TRBJ2-5, is SQTIHQWPATLVQPVGSPLSLECTVEGTSNPNLYWYRQAAGRGLQLLFYSVGIGQISSEVPQNLSASRPQDRQFILSSKKLLLSDSGFYLCAWSVPLGLGGPETQYFGPGTRLLVL.

This chain links TRBV19 with TRBJ1-5, with D tentatively TRBD1 (5 bases). V was shortened by 5 bases and J by 4 bases, with 12 bases between the two germline ends. This CDR3 is 14 amino acids long. Germline V gives CDR1 LNHDA, CDR2 SQIVND (reference sequence). CDR3 residues: CASSSGGGNQPQHF. CDR3 DNA: TGTGCCAGTAGTTCGGGGGGAGGAAATCAGCCCCAGCATTTT.

The chain joins TRBV18 to TRBJ2-3, with 10 bases that match TRBD2. Germline V gene data show CDR1 as KGHSH and CDR2 as LQKENI. Unmatched junction bases numbered 14, after V lost 2 bases and J lost 6 bases. The CDR3 has 18 amino acids. In DNA, the CDR3 is TGTGCCAGCTCACCAGTCCTAGCGGGAGTAACCATCAAGGATACGCAGTATTTT. This gives the protein CASSPVLAGVTIKDTQYF.

This chain joins TRBV7-8 and TRBJ2-1; possible D gene TRBD1, 6 bases. The V end was cut by 7 bases, the J end by 6 bases, with 25 bases between. Germline lookup yields CDR1 SGHVS and CDR2 FQNEAQ. This CDR3 is 17 amino acids long. In DNA form, the CDR3 reads TGTGCCAGCATCCAATACGGGACACGAACCCTACTCAATGAGCAGTTCTTC. Its translation is CASIQYGTRTLLNEQFF.

The V gene is TRBV11-2, the J gene TRBJ2-3; perhaps TRBD2 as D (7 bases). CDR1 is SGHAT and CDR2 is FQNNGV in the germline V gene. The CDR3 is 14 residues long. Trimming took 6 bases from V and 4 from J, leaving 14 bases between them. The CDR3 DNA reads TGTGCCAGCAGTTTTGGGGGGGCATCAGATACGCAGTATTTT. As protein: CASSFGGASDTQYF.

V and J are TRBV5-4 and TRBJ2-7; D gene unclear. The V end was cut by 1 base, the J end by 1 base, with 6 bases between. CDR3 length: 13 amino acids. Germline V gene sequence: CDR1 SGHNT, CDR2 YYREEE (reference sequence). CDR3 nucleotide sequence: TGTGCCAGCAGCTTGCTAGGTTCCTACGAGCAGTACTTC. As protein: CASSLLGSYEQYF.

This chain uses TRBV9 with TRBJ2-3, with 14 bases that match TRBD2. The V gene end was trimmed by 2 bases and the J gene end by 4 bases; junction bases not matched to a gene: 9. Germline V gene sequence: CDR1 SGDLS, CDR2 YYNGEE. This CDR3 spans 18 amino acids. The CDR3 bases are TGTGCCAGCAGCGTCGAGGGACTAGCGGGAGATTGGCCAGATACGCAGTATTTT. Translated: CASSVEGLAGDWPDTQYF.

Written as DNA, the CDR3 is TGTGCCAGCAGCTTAGTTTTCGACGAGGGAAACACCATATATTTT. Amino acids: CASSLVFDEGNTIYF. The rearrangement links TRBV7-8 to TRBJ1-3, with unresolved D. Germline lookup yields CDR1 SGHVS and CDR2 FQNEAQ. V was shortened by 1 base and J by 4 bases, with 11 bases between the two germline ends. This CDR3 contains 15 residues.

As concerns this clone: A read error may account for a junction end that differs from germline. This rearrangement joins TRBV3-1 (or the pseudogene TRBV3-2) to TRBJ2-5; 7 nucleotides line up with TRBD1. In germline, CDR1 is LGHDT, CDR2 YNNKEL (reference sequence). The CDR3 length is 14 residues. The CDR3 DNA is TGTGCCAGCAGCAAAGACAGGGTTTGGGAGACCCAGTACTTC. It is translated as CASSKDRVWETQYF.

This clone was recorded a few times. The chain links TRBV18 to TRBJ2-2; TRBD1 matches at 8 bases. V trimming: 0 bases; J trimming: 6 bases; junction bases outside the gene matches: 6. In germline, CDR1 is KGHSH, CDR2 LQKENI. This CDR3 spans 16 amino acids. The DNA for the CDR3 is TGTGCCAGCTCACCACCGACCAGGGGGCAATCCGGGGAGCTGTTTTTT. Translating gives CASSPPTRGQSGELFF.

This rearrangement joins TRBV18 to TRBJ2-1; unclear D gene. V lost 3 bases, J lost 9 bases, and 15 bases lay in between. Germline loops: CDR1 KGHSH, CDR2 LQKENI. The CDR3 sequence is 14 residues long. The CDR3 DNA is TGTGCCAGCTCACCTACGGCGGACGAGAGTGAGCAGTTCTTC. Translated: CASSPTADESEQFF.

The rearrangement links TRBV7-3 to TRBJ2-6; D is unresolved. V was pared by 4 bases and J by 0 bases, with 10 bases between. The CDR3 is 16 residues long. Germline-derived CDR1 and CDR2 are SGHTA and FQGTGA. Written as DNA, the CDR3 is TGTGCCAGCAGCTCTCCCTGGGTCTCTGGGGCCAACGTCCTGACTTTC. Translation: CASSSPWVSGANVLTF.

This chain uses TRBV6-1 with TRBJ2-1; TRBD2 agrees at 10 bases. CDR3 length: 15 residues. After removal of 2 bases from V and 8 bases from J, the junction contained 6 bases not matched to a gene. The germline gives CDR1 MNHNS, CDR2 SASEGT. The CDR3 spells CASSEMRAGGHEQFF. The CDR3, as DNA: TGTGCCAGCAGTGAAATGCGAGCGGGAGGGCATGAGCAGTTCTTC.